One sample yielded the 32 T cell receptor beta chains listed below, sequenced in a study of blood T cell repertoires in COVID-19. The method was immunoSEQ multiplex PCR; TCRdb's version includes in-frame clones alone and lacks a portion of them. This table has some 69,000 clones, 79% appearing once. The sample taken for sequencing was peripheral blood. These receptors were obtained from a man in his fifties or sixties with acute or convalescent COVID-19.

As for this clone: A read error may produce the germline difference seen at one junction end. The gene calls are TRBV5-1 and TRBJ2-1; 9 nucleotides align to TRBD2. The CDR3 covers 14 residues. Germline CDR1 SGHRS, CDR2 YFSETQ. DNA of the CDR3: TGCGCCAGCAGCTTGGCGATTAGCGGGGGCTCGCAGGTCTTC. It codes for CASSLAISGGSQVF.

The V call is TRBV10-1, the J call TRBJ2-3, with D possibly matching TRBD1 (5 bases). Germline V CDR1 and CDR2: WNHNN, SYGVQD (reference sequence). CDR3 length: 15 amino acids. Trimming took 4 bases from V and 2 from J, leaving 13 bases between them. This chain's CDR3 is CASSGETENTDTQYF. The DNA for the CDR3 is TGCGCCAGCAGTGGAGAGACAGAGAACACAGATACGCAGTATTTT.

The CDR3 here is CASSLTGTEANEKLFF. The DNA for the CDR3 is TGTGCCAGCAGCCTCACCGGGACAGAAGCTAATGAAAAACTGTTTTTT. The chain links TRBV7-9 to TRBJ1-4; TRBD1 matches at 7 bases. CDR3 size: 16 residues. Germline lookup yields CDR1 SEHNR and CDR2 FQNEAQ (reference sequence). V was pared by 5 bases and J by 3 bases, with 9 bases of the junction left unmatched.

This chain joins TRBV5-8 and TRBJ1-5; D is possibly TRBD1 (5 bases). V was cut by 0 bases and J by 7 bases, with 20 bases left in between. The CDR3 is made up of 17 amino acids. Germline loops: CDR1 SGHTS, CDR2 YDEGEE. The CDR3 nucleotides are TGTGCCAGCAGCTTGGGTGGGCAGGGCCCAGCTCGGCAGCCCCAGCATTTT. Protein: CASSLGGQGPARQPQHF.

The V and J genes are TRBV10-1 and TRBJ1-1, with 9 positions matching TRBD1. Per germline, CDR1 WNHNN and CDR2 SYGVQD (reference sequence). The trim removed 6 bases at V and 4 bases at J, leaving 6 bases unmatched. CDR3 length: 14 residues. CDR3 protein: CASSLTGGSTEAFF. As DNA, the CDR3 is TGCGCCAGCAGCCTGACAGGGGGGAGCACTGAAGCTTTCTTT.

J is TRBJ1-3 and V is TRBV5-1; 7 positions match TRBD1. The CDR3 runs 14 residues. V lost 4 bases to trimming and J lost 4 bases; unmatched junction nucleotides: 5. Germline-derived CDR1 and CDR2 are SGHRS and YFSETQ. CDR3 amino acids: CASSPDRLGNTIYF. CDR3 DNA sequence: TGCGCCAGCAGCCCGGACAGGCTAGGAAACACCATATATTTT.

CDR3 sequence reads: CASKTRGSTDTQYF. The CDR3, as DNA: TGTGCCAGCAAGACCAGGGGCTCCACAGATACGCAGTATTTT. The chain has TRBV6-5 and TRBJ2-3, with D possibly being TRBD1 (6 bases). From germline, CDR1 is MNHEY and CDR2 SVGAGI. CDR3 length equals 14 residues. Deletions cut 7 bases from V and 2 bases from J, with 13 bases between.

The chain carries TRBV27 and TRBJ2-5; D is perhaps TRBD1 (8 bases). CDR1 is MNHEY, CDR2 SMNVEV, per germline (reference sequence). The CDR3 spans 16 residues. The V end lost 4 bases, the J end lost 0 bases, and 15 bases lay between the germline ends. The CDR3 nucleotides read TGTGCCAGCAGTTCCTACAGGGGGGGGTACCAAGAGACCCAGTACTTC. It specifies CASSSYRGGYQETQYF.

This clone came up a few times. Here the CDR3 reads CASSPLAGVNSPLHF. The CDR3 region has the DNA TGTGCCAGCAGCCCCCTGGCAGGGGTGAATTCACCCCTCCACTTT. The chain employs TRBV5-4 and TRBJ1-6; the D gene is possibly TRBD1 (6 bases). Trimming took off 4 bases at V and 7 bases at J, with 15 bases between the two ends. The germline V gene encodes CDR1 SGHNT and CDR2 YYREEE (reference sequence). This CDR3 is 15 amino acids long.

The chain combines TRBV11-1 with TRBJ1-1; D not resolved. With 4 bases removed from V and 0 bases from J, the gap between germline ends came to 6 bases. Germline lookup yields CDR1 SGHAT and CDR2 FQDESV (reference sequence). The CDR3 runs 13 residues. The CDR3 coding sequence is TGTGCCAGCAGCTCACAGATGAACACTGAAGCTTTCTTT. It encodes CASSSQMNTEAFF.

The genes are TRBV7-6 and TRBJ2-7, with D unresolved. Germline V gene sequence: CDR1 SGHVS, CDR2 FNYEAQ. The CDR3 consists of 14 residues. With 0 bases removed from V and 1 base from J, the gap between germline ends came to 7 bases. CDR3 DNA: TGTGCCAGCAGCTTAGCCACAAAATCCTACGAGCAGTACTTC. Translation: CASSLATKSYEQYF.

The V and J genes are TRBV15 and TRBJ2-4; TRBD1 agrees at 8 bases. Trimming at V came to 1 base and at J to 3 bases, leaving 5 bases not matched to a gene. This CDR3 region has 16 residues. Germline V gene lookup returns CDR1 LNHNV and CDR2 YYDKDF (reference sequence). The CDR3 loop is CATSRGAGGVKNIQYF. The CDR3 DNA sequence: TGTGCCACCAGCAGAGGGGCAGGGGGCGTCAAAAACATTCAGTACTTC.

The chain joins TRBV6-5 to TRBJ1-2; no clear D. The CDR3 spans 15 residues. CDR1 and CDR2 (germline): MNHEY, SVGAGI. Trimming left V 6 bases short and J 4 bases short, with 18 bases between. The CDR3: CASRPERAGSYGYTF. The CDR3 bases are TGTGCCAGCAGGCCCGAGAGGGCTGGGAGCTATGGCTACACCTTC.

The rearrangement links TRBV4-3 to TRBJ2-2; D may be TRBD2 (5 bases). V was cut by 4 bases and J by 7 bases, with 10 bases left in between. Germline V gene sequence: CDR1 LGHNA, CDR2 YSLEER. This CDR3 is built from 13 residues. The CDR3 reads CASSLGAVGELFF. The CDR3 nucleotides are TGCGCCAGCAGCCTCGGAGCGGTCGGGGAGCTGTTTTTT.

The CDR3 coding sequence is TGTGCCAGCTCCCGGGGGAGCGGGGGCATCCAAGAGACCCAGTACTTC. Its translation: CASSRGSGGIQETQYF. This chain connects TRBV2 to TRBJ2-5; 8 nucleotides align to TRBD2. The germline V gene encodes CDR1 SNHLY and CDR2 FYNNEI. J was trimmed by 1 base and V by 8 bases; bases with no gene match: 12. The CDR3 sequence is 16 residues long. The full variable domain, rest sourced from reference TRBV2 and TRBJ2-5, is EPEVTQTPSHQVTQMGQEVILRCVPISNHLYFYWYRQILGQKVEFLVSFYNNEISEKSEIFDDQFSVERPDGSNFTLKIRSTKLEDSAMYFCASSRGSGGIQETQYFGPGTRLLVL.

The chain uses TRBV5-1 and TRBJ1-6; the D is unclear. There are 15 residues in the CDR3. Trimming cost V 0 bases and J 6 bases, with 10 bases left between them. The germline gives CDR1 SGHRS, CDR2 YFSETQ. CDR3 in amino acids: CASSLDQTINSPLHF. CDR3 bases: TGCGCCAGCAGCTTGGATCAGACTATTAATTCACCCCTCCACTTT.

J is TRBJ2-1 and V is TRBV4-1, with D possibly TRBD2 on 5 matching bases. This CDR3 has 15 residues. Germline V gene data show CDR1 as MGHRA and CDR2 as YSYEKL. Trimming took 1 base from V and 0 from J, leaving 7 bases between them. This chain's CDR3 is CASSQALDSYNEQFF. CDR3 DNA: TGCGCCAGCAGCCAAGCACTAGACTCCTACAATGAGCAGTTCTTC.

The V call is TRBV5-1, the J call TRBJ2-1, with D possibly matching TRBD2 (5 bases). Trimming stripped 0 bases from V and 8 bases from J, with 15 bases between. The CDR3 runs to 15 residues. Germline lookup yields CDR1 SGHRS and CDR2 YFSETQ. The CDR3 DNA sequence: TGCGCCAGCAGCTTGGCCCAACTAGGTCAACATGAGCAGTTCTTC. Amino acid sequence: CASSLAQLGQHEQFF.

Written as DNA, the CDR3 is TGTGCCAGTAGTATGCTGGTCAGGGGGTTCTACACCTTC. Its translation: CASSMLVRGFYTF. The chain is built from TRBV19 and TRBJ1-2; 7 bases fit TRBD1. CDR3 length: 13 amino acids. In germline, CDR1 is LNHDA, CDR2 SQIVND (reference sequence). V was pared by 3 bases and J by 10 bases, with 8 bases of the junction left unmatched. Drawing the rest from reference TRBV19 and TRBJ1-2, the complete variable domain is DGGITQSPKYLFRKEGQNVTLSCEQNLNHDAMYWYRQDPGQGLRLIYYSQIVNDFQKGDIAEGYSVSREKKESFPLTVTSAQKNPTAFYLCASSMLVRGFYTFGSGTRLTVV.

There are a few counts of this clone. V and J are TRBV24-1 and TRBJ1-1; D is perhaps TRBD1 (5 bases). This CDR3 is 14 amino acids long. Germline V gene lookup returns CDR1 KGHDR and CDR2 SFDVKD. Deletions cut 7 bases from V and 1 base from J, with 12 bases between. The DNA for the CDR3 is TGTGCCACCAGGGGGGTCGGGGGGAACACTGAAGCTTTCTTT. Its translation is CATRGVGGNTEAFF.

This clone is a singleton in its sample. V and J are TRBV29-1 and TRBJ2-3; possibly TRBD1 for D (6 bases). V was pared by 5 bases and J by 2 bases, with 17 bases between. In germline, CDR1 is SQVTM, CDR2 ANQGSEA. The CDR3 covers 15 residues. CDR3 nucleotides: TGCAGCGTTCCTTCTCGACAGGCCTTCACAGATACGCAGTATTTT. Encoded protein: CSVPSRQAFTDTQYF.

CDR3 DNA sequence: TGTGCCAGCAGCTTAGGAGGAAAAGGCGGGGTTTTAGGAAACATTCAGTACTTC. It yields the protein CASSLGGKGGVLGNIQYF. V usage is TRBV7-9 and J usage is TRBJ2-4; D might be TRBD2 (6 bases). CDR1 is SEHNR, CDR2 FQNEAQ, per germline (reference sequence). V was pared by 1 base and J by 6 bases, with 22 bases between. The CDR3 contains 18 residues.

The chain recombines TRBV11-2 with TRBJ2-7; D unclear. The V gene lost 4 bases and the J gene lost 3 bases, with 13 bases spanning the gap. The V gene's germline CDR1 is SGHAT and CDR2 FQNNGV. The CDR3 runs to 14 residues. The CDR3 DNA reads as TGTGCCAGCAGCTCCCGAGGAAACTACTACGAGCAGTACTTC. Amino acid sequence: CASSSRGNYYEQYF.

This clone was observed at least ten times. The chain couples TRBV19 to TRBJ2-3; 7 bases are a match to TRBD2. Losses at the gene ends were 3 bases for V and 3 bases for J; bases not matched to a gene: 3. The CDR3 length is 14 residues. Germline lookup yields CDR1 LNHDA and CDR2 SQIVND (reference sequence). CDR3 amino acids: CASSIGGETDTQYF. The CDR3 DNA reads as TGTGCCAGTAGTATTGGGGGGGAAACAGATACGCAGTATTTT.

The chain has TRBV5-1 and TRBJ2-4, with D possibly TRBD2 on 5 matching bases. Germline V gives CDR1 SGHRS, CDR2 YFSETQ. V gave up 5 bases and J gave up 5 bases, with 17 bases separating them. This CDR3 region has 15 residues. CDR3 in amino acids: CASSSEGVTQNIQYF. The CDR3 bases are TGCGCCAGCAGTTCTGAGGGTGTAACCCAAAACATTCAGTACTTC.

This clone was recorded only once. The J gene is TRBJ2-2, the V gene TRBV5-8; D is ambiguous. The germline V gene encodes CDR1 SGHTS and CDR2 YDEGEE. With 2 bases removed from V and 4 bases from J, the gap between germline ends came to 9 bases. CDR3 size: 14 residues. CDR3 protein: CASSLVVITGELFF. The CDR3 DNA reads TGTGCCAGCAGCTTAGTAGTTATCACCGGGGAGCTGTTTTTT.

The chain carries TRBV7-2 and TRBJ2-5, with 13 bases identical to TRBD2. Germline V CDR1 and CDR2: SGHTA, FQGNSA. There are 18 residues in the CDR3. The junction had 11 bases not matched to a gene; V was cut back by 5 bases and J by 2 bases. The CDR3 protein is CASSLRLAGGPGQETQYF. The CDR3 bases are TGTGCCAGCAGCCTAAGACTAGCGGGGGGCCCAGGGCAAGAGACCCAGTACTTC.

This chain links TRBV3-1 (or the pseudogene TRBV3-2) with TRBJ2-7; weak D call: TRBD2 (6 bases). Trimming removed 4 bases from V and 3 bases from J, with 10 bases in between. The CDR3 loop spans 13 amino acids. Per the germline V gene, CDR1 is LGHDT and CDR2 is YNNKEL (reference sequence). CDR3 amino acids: CASSLGLYYEQYF. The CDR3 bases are TGTGCCAGCAGCCTCGGACTATACTACGAGCAGTACTTC.

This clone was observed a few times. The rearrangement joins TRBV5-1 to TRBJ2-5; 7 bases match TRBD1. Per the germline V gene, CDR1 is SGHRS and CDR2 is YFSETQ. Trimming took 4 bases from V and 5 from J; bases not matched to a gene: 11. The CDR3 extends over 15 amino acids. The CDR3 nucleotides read TGCGCCAGCAGCGTAAAGGGGGCAACAAGGGAGACCCAGTACTTC. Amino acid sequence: CASSVKGATRETQYF.

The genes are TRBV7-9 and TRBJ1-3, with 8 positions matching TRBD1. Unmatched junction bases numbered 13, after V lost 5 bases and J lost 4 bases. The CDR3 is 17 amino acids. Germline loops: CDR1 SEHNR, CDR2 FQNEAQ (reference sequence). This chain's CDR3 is CASSRDYADRGGNTIYF. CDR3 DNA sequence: TGTGCCAGCAGCCGCGACTACGCAGACAGGGGAGGAAACACCATATATTTT.

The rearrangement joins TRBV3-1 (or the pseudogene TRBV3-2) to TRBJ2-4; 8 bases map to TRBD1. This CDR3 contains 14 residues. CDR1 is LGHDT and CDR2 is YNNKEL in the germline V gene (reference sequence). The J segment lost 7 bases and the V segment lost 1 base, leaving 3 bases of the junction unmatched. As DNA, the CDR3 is TGTGCCAGCAGCCAAGTATCAGGGGGCAACATTCAGTACTTC. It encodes CASSQVSGGNIQYF.

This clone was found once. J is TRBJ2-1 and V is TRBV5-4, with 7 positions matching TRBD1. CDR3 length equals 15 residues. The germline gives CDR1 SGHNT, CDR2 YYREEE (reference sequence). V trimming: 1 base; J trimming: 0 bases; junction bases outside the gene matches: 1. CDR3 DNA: TGTGCCAGCAGCTTGACAGGGGACTCCTACAATGAGCAGTTCTTC. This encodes CASSLTGDSYNEQFF.